These 32 T cell receptor beta chains came from one sample sequenced in a study of T-cell memory formation after mild COVID-19. TCRdb reprocessed the 5' RACE reads via MiXCR and lists one record per CDR3 protein. The data contain about 44,000 distinct CDR3 sequences, approximately 7% of them seen just once; the ten biggest clones take up approximately 1.3%. Source material: PBMCs or a T cell subset sorted from them (not recorded which). Source of these receptors: a man between 18 and 35 years old who had mild COVID-19 (a few samples of this study predate the infection). Cell type and time point are not known.

This clonotype was counted a few times. The chain uses TRBV6-5 and TRBJ2-7; no clear D gene. Per the germline V gene, CDR1 is MNHEY and CDR2 is SVGAGI. The CDR3 is 14 amino acids. Trimming took 5 bases from V and 1 from J, leaving 12 bases between them. Here the CDR3 reads CASSALERSYEQYF. The DNA of the CDR3 is TGTGCCAGCAGTGCCCTTGAGCGTTCCTACGAGCAGTACTTC.

A few counts support this clonotype. This chain links TRBV7-6 with TRBJ2-2, with TRBD1 as a possible D gene (6 bases). CDR1 is SGHVS, CDR2 FNYEAQ, per germline. CDR3 size: 17 residues. With 4 bases removed from V and 0 bases from J, the gap between germline ends came to 15 bases. CDR3 sequence reads: CASSSLAGVTNTGELFF. The CDR3 nucleotides read TGTGCCAGCAGCTCACTCGCAGGGGTTACGAACACCGGGGAGCTGTTTTTT.

About this clonotype: At one end the junction does not follow the germline gene, possibly because of a read error. The V gene is TRBV28, the J gene TRBJ2-6; tentative D call: TRBD1 (5 bases). Germline CDR1 and CDR2: MDHEN and SYDVKM. This CDR3 is 17 amino acids long. The CDR3 spells CASSLADGSSGANVLTF. DNA of the CDR3: TGTGCCAGCAGTTTGGCGGACGGCAGCTCTGGGGCCAACGTCCTGACCTTC.

This chain joins TRBV5-1 and TRBJ2-2; possible D gene TRBD2, 6 bases. From germline, CDR1 is SGHRS and CDR2 YFSETQ. CDR3 length equals 15 residues. Trimming stripped 4 bases from V and 4 bases from J, with 14 bases between. This CDR3 reads CASSLNQGGTGELFF. For the CDR3, the DNA is TGCGCCAGCAGCCTCAACCAGGGAGGCACCGGGGAGCTGTTTTTT.

This clonotype was detected only a few times. The chain employs TRBV3-1 and TRBJ1-1; D remains unclear. V was pared by 5 bases and J by 0 bases, with 4 bases between. This CDR3 is 12 amino acids long. The germline V gene has CDR1 LGHDT and CDR2 YNNKEL (reference sequence). The CDR3 is CASSALNTEAFF. Written as DNA, the CDR3 is TGTGCCAGCAGCGCCTTGAACACTGAAGCTTTCTTT.

The chain links TRBV6-5 to TRBJ1-2; no definite D call. CDR3 length equals 14 residues. Per the germline V gene, CDR1 is MNHEY and CDR2 is SVGAGI. The V end was cut by 2 bases, the J end by 4 bases, with 11 bases between. Here the CDR3 reads CASSYREKGYGYTF. The CDR3, as DNA: TGTGCCAGCAGTTACAGGGAGAAGGGCTATGGCTACACCTTC.

This clonotype has more than one count but fewer than ten. The chain employs TRBV6-6 and TRBJ1-6; possibly TRBD1 for D (6 bases). The germline V gene encodes CDR1 MNHNY and CDR2 SVGAGI (reference sequence). The V end was cut by 7 bases, the J end by 0 bases, with 16 bases between. CDR3 length: 17 residues. The CDR3 sequence: CASTHGGRSSYNSPLHF. In DNA form, the CDR3 reads TGTGCCAGCACTCATGGGGGCAGGAGCTCCTATAATTCACCCCTCCACTTT.

This clonotype occurred a few times. The chain recombines TRBV4-3 with TRBJ2-7; D ambiguous. Trimming removed 3 bases at V and 4 bases at J, with 16 bases between. Germline assignment: CDR1 LGHNA and CDR2 YSLEER. This CDR3 comprises 15 residues. The CDR3 is CASSQATKPLYEQYF. Written as DNA, the CDR3 is TGCGCCAGCAGCCAGGCTACAAAGCCCTTGTACGAGCAGTACTTC.

Only a few counts were recorded for this clonotype. The genes are TRBV12-3 or TRBV12-4 and TRBJ2-4; TRBD1 agrees at 10 bases. The CDR3 is 13 amino acids. J gave up 8 bases and V 6 bases, and 4 bases lay outside the gene matches. DNA for the CDR3: TGTGCCAGCAGCGAGACAGGGGGCTACATTCAGTACTTC. Its translation is CASSETGGYIQYF.

The chain combines TRBV19 with TRBJ2-3; TRBD2 matches at 9 bases. V was clipped by 7 bases and J by 2 bases; unmatched bases: 7. The CDR3 has 15 residues. CDR1 is LNHDA, CDR2 SQIVND, per germline (reference sequence). Written as DNA, the CDR3 is TGTGCCAGTACGGATAGCGGGAGATACACAGATACGCAGTATTTT. Protein product: CASTDSGRYTDTQYF.

This clonotype was seen at least ten times. The chain employs TRBV7-8 and TRBJ2-5, with TRBD1 as a possible D gene (6 bases). The V end was cut by 5 bases, the J end by 2 bases, with 15 bases between. This CDR3 region has 15 residues. CDR1 is SGHVS and CDR2 is FQNEAQ in the germline V gene. CDR3 protein: CASSAMQGWQETQYF. The CDR3 DNA reads as TGTGCCAGCAGCGCGATGCAGGGGTGGCAAGAGACCCAGTACTTC.

The chain combines TRBV5-1 with TRBJ2-7; 9 nucleotides match TRBD2. V lost 1 base to trimming and J lost 0 bases; unmatched junction nucleotides: 8. This CDR3 region has 17 residues. From germline, CDR1 is SGHRS and CDR2 YFSETQ. The CDR3 sequence: CASSLRLAGTSSYEQYV. The CDR3 nucleotides read TGCGCCAGCAGCTTGAGGCTAGCGGGGACCAGCTCCTACGAGCAGTACGTC.

In its sample, this clonotype was seen many times. The chain carries TRBV4-1 and TRBJ2-5, with TRBD2 matching over 8 bases. J was trimmed by 8 bases and V by 1 base; bases with no gene match: 9. The CDR3 extends over 15 amino acids. Germline lookup yields CDR1 MGHRA and CDR2 YSYEKL. The CDR3 nucleotides read TGCGCCAGCAGCCAAGCTGCGACTAGCGATGGCACCCAGTACTTC. It specifies CASSQAATSDGTQYF.

This clonotype is categorized as medium-sized (0.01 to 0.1%). The chain couples TRBV11-2 to TRBJ1-5; D is uncertain. Germline V lookup: CDR1 SGHAT, CDR2 FQNNGV. Trimming shortened V by 0 bases and J by 4 bases, and 7 bases separated the two germline ends. CDR3 length: 14 amino acids. CDR3 DNA sequence: TGTGCCAGCAGCTTAGATGGCGGGAATCAGCCCCAGCATTTT. It translates to CASSLDGGNQPQHF.

This clonotype was counted only a few times. This chain connects TRBV11-1 to TRBJ2-2; D gene uncertain. The CDR3 runs to 14 residues. The V end lost 3 bases, the J end lost 2 bases, and 7 bases lay between the germline ends. Germline CDR1 and CDR2: SGHAT and FQDESV (reference sequence). Here the CDR3 reads CASSFDQNTGELFF. The CDR3 region has the DNA TGTGCCAGCAGCTTCGACCAAAACACCGGGGAGCTGTTTTTT.

This clonotype was detected many times. The chain recombines TRBV12-5 with TRBJ2-3; 7 positions match TRBD2. This CDR3 is 15 amino acids long. V lost 4 bases to trimming and J lost 4 bases; unmatched junction nucleotides: 8. The germline gives CDR1 LGHNT, CDR2 FRNRAP. CDR3 sequence (DNA): TGTGCTAGTGGTTCTGACTCGGGACTACCAGATACGCAGTATTTT. It is translated as CASGSDSGLPDTQYF. The variable domain in full, completed from reference TRBV12-5 and TRBJ2-3, reads DARVTQTPRHKVTEMGQEVTMRCQPILGHNTVFWYRQTMMQGLELLAYFRNRAPLDDSGMPKDRFSAEMPDATLATLKIQPSEPRDSAVYFCASGSDSGLPDTQYFGPGTRLTVL.

This clonotype was found many times. In nucleotides, the CDR3 is TGCGCCAGCAGTGAGTCATGGCCCACCGGGGGCTACACCTTC. It is translated as CASSESWPTGGYTF. V gene TRBV10-2 combines with J gene TRBJ1-2; D is uncertain. The V and J ends lost 0 bases and 8 bases respectively, with 13 bases between them. The CDR3 is 14 residues long. Germline V CDR1 and CDR2: WSHSY, SAAADI.

The V gene is TRBV19, the J gene TRBJ2-1; D ambiguous. Trimming cost V 3 bases and J 10 bases, with 10 bases left between them. The germline V gene has CDR1 LNHDA and CDR2 SQIVND (reference sequence). The CDR3 has 12 amino acids. CDR3 nucleotides: TGTGCCAGTAGTATCTCTCGTAGGGAGCAGTTCTTC. Amino acid sequence: CASSISRREQFF.

In its sample, this clonotype was seen a few times. The V call is TRBV27, the J call TRBJ1-5; D not certain. The CDR3 has 14 amino acids. Trimming pared 3 bases from V and 7 bases from J, leaving 13 bases between. The germline gives CDR1 MNHEY, CDR2 SMNVEV (reference sequence). CDR3 DNA: TGTGCCAGCAGTTTGGAAGGGTTCGGGCAGCCCCAGCATTTT. Translation gives CASSLEGFGQPQHF.

This clonotype was found many times. V and J are TRBV7-9 and TRBJ2-3; no definite D call. This CDR3 is 12 amino acids long. Germline V CDR1 and CDR2: SEHNR, FQNEAQ (reference sequence). V lost 10 bases and J 2 bases, leaving 10 bases between the germline ends. CDR3 nucleotides: TGTGCCACCCTGGAAATCACAGATACGCAGTATTTT. Its translation is CATLEITDTQYF.

This rearrangement joins TRBV3-1 to TRBJ2-7, with D hard to call. The CDR3 has 13 residues. CDR1 and CDR2 (germline): LGHDT, YNNKEL (reference sequence). Trimming removed 1 base at V and 3 bases at J, with 7 bases between. The CDR3 protein is CASSQAGNYEQYF. CDR3 nucleotide sequence: TGTGCCAGCAGCCAAGCCGGCAACTACGAGCAGTACTTC.

The table lists this clonotype with a few counts. The chain uses TRBV7-8 and TRBJ1-2, with a tentative D call TRBD1 (5 bases). Trimming took off 1 base at V and 2 bases at J, with 8 bases between the two ends. The CDR3 extends over 14 amino acids. Germline values: CDR1 SGHVS, CDR2 FQNEAQ. The CDR3 DNA reads as TGTGCCAGCAGCTTAGGCGCAGGGAACTATGGCTACACCTTC. Its translation: CASSLGAGNYGYTF.

This clonotype has just a few counts. This chain uses TRBV20-1 with TRBJ2-6, with unresolved D. Between the trimmed V and J ends, which lost 6 bases and 0 bases, there was a span of 9 bases. Germline loops: CDR1 DFQATT, CDR2 SNEGSKA (reference sequence). CDR3 length: 14 amino acids. CDR3 nucleotides: TGCAGTGCAAGCGTAAACTCTGGGGCCAACGTCCTGACTTTC. Protein sequence: CSASVNSGANVLTF.

The table lists this clonotype with many counts. The chain carries TRBV5-1 and TRBJ2-7; no clear D. From germline, CDR1 is SGHRS and CDR2 YFSETQ. The V gene lost 4 bases and the J gene lost 1 base, with 9 bases spanning the gap. The CDR3 consists of 13 residues. The CDR3 nucleotides read TGCGCCAGCAGCCTAGAATCTTCCTACGAGCAGTACGTC. Translating gives CASSLESSYEQYV.

V is TRBV5-1 and J is TRBJ2-7, with D perhaps matching TRBD1 (7 bases). Trimming pared 4 bases from V and 3 bases from J, leaving 26 bases between. The length of the CDR3 is 18 residues. Germline CDR1 SGHRS, CDR2 YFSETQ. The CDR3 here is CASSPGAGGSTLFYEQYV. CDR3 DNA sequence: TGCGCCAGCAGCCCCGGGGCAGGGGGGTCGACACTTTTCTACGAGCAGTACGTC.

In its sample, this clonotype was seen many times. As DNA, the CDR3 is TGTGCCAGCAGTTTACGCCGGATCTACAATGAGCAGTTCTTC. Residues: CASSLRRIYNEQFF. The V call is TRBV12-3 or TRBV12-4, the J call TRBJ2-1; no firm D call. The CDR3 covers 14 residues. The V and J ends lost 2 bases and 3 bases respectively, with 8 bases between them.

The chain employs TRBV28 and TRBJ2-5; D is uncertain. The V gene's germline CDR1 is MDHEN and CDR2 SYDVKM. The CDR3 is 12 amino acids. V was cut by 1 base and J by 10 bases, with 10 bases left in between. CDR3 nucleotide sequence: TGTGCCAGCAGTTTATCGAGACGAGGCCAGTACTTC. Its protein is CASSLSRRGQYF.

This clonotype has ten or more counts. The chain carries TRBV5-6 and TRBJ2-3; weak D call: TRBD2 (6 bases). This CDR3 is 14 amino acids long. V lost 1 base to trimming and J lost 6 bases, with 12 bases between them. Germline CDR1 is SGHDT and CDR2 is YYEEEE. CDR3 nucleotide sequence: TGTGCCAGCAGCTTGTCGGGGGTTTCGGATACGCAGTATTTT. Amino acid sequence: CASSLSGVSDTQYF.

This clonotype was seen a few times. The gene calls are TRBV4-1 and TRBJ1-4, with no clear D. The V gene lost 4 bases and the J gene lost 4 bases, with 13 bases spanning the gap. Germline CDR1 reads MGHRA; CDR2 reads YSYEKL. The CDR3 is 15 amino acids. CDR3 loop: CASSPPNGLNEKLFF. The CDR3 bases are TGCGCCAGCAGCCCCCCAAACGGGCTTAATGAAAAACTGTTTTTT.

Sample share makes this clonotype medium-sized (0.01 to 0.1%). The rearrangement links TRBV7-2 to TRBJ2-3, with 7 nucleotides matching TRBD1. This CDR3 spans 13 amino acids. Per the germline V gene, CDR1 is SGHTA and CDR2 is FQGNSA. V shed 4 bases, J shed 4 bases, and the junction held 2 bases outside the gene matches. CDR3 residues: CASSSTGSDTQYF. The CDR3 DNA reads TGTGCCAGCAGCTCGACAGGGTCAGATACGCAGTATTTT.

This clonotype came up a few times. This chain joins TRBV6-6 and TRBJ1-1; D possibly corresponds to TRBD1 (5 bases). Germline V gene sequence: CDR1 MNHNY, CDR2 SVGAGI (reference sequence). Trimming removed 0 bases at V and 5 bases at J, with 7 bases between. CDR3 size: 13 residues. CDR3 amino acids: CASSYSGVTEAFF. CDR3 sequence (DNA): TGTGCCAGCAGTTACTCAGGGGTGACTGAAGCTTTCTTT.

Only a few counts were recorded for this clonotype. The chain uses TRBV7-2 and TRBJ1-6; 7 nucleotides align to TRBD1. This CDR3 is 14 amino acids long. V trimming: 4 bases; J trimming: 7 bases; junction bases outside the gene matches: 4. Germline V gene data show CDR1 as SGHTA and CDR2 as FQGNSA. CDR3 coding DNA: TGTGCCAGCAGCTCACAGGGGCCCAATTCACCCCTCCACTTT. This translates into CASSSQGPNSPLHF. Full variable domain (outside the CDR3, taken from reference TRBV7-2 and TRBJ1-6): GAGVSQSPSNKVTEKGKDVELRCDPISGHTALYWYRQSLGQGLEFLIYFQGNSAPDKSGLPSDRFSAERTGGSVSTLTIQRTQQEDSAVYLCASSSQGPNSPLHFGNGTRLTVT.